This is a list of T cell receptor beta chains from one sample in a study of control samples from healthy donors and cancer patients. Data came from immunoSEQ multiplex PCR; TCRdb stores just in-frame clones and leaves some out. The repertoire includes around 190,000 clones, around 90% of them detected once, and approximately 1.4% sits in the top ten. Sequenced input: blood. These receptors were taken from a woman aged 45-65 years in good health. Both conserved end residues are trimmed from each CDR3.

v_gene	j_gene	CDR3aa
TRBV5-5	TRBJ1-1	ARDQGTEAF
TRBV19	TRBJ2-3	ASSIRQVKDTQY
TRBV7-2	TRBJ2-4	ASSLDAGGLGIQY
TRBV6-5	TRBJ2-3	ASSYGHTGADTQY
TRBV10-3	TRBJ2-5	AGGGGETQY
TRBV7-2	TRBJ2-3	ASSSVGTAARTDTQY
TRBV9	TRBJ1-1	ASSVEGDGRTF
TRBV2	TRBJ2-3	ATGQEITDTQY
TRBV7-9	TRBJ2-5	ASSPESQETQY
TRBV7-3	TRBJ2-2	ASSSRDRVHTGELF
TRBV7-9	TRBJ2-7	ASSLTDPILSYEQY
TRBV7-8	TRBJ2-3	ASSLGTRTDTQY
TRBV28	TRBJ1-2	ASSRETGGNYGYT
TRBV19	TRBJ1-1	ASSRNGGYGTEAF
TRBV2	TRBJ1-1	ASRGSQGDTEAF
TRBV12-3/TRBV12-4	TRBJ1-2	VTTGGNYGYT
TRBV24-1	TRBJ1-6	ATSEGDYNSPLH
TRBV2	TRBJ2-2	ASRRPGELF
TRBV6-5	TRBJ1-6	ASREDFSYNSPLH
TRBV5-1	TRBJ2-5	ASSLYTNQETQY
TRBV24-1	TRBJ1-2	ATSKGLGGYT
TRBV18	TRBJ1-2	ASSPQRGYT
TRBV9	TRBJ2-6	ASSVGLDRGRRSSGANVLT
TRBV18	TRBJ1-2	ASSPDRQANYGYT
TRBV2	TRBJ2-3	ASTLMGIADTQY
TRBV25-1	TRBJ1-2	ASSESPGQGANYGYT
TRBV19	TRBJ2-1	ASRRLAGGFRHEQF
TRBV5-1	TRBJ2-7	ASSPGTAGYEQY
TRBV28	TRBJ2-5	ASSLPQGGKETQY
TRBV3-1/TRBV3-2	TRBJ2-1	ASSQDPASGGVVF
TRBV7-9	TRBJ1-1	ASSPGLNTEAF
TRBV3-1/TRBV3-2	TRBJ2-7	ASSPSGGRGYEQY